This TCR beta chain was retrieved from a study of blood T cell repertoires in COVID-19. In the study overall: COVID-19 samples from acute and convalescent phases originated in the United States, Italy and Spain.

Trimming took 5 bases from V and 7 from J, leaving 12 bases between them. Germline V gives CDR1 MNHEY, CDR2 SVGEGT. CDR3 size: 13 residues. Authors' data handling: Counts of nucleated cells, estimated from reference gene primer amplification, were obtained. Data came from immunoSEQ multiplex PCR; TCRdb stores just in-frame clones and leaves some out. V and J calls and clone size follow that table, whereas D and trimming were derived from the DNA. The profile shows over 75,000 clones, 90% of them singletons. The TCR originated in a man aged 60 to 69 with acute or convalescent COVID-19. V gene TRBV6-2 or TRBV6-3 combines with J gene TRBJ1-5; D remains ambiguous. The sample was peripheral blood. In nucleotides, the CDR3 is TGTGCCAGCAGTCTTGACACCTACCAGCCCCAGCATTTT. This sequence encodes CASSLDTYQPQHF.